This T cell receptor (beta chain) is from a study of blood T cell repertoires in COVID-19. Study context: The United States, Italy and Spain supplied acute and convalescent COVID-19 samples. PBMCs, B-cell-depleted T cells, or T cells were the source of the cDNA or gDNA that made up the material.

Germline V gene data show CDR1 as MNHNY and CDR2 as SVGAGI (reference sequence). V was clipped by 5 bases and J by 3 bases; unmatched bases: 18. The CDR3 consists of 19 residues. Sequenced by immunoSEQ multiplex PCR; TCRdb stores in-frame clones only, minus some. The sample has 35,000 to 50,000 clones, more than 70% seen once. This clone was recorded only once. The clonotype comes from a human donor in a cohort sampled during active COVID-19. The genes are TRBV6-6 and TRBJ2-1, with TRBD2 identical over 8 bases. The specimen was peripheral blood. In nucleotides, the CDR3 is TGTGCCAGCAGTCCCTACCCCCTAGCGGGTCGCGGATACTACAATGAGCAGTTCTTC. It specifies CASSPYPLAGRGYYNEQFF.